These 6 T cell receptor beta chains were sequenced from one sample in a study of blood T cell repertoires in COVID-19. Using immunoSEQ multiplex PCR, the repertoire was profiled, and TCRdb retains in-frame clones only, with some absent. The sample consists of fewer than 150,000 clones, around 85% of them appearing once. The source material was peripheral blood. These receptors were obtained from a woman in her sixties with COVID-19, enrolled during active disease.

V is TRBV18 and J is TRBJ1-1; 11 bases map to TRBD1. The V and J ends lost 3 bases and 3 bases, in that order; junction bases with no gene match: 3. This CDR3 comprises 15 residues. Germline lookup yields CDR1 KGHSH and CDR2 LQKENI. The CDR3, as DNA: TGTGCCAGCTCACCTACGGGACAGGGGGACACTGAAGCTTTCTTT. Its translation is CASSPTGQGDTEAFF.

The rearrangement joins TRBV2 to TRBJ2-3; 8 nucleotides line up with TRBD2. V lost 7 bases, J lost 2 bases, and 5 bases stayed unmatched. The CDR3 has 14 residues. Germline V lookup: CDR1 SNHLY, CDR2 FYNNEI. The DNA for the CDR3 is TGTGCCAGCATTCGCGGGGGGCCCACAGATACGCAGTATTTT. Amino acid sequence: CASIRGGPTDTQYF. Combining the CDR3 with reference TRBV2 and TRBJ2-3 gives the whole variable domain EPEVTQTPSHQVTQMGQEVILRCVPISNHLYFYWYRQILGQKVEFLVSFYNNEISEKSEIFDDQFSVERPDGSNFTLKIRSTKLEDSAMYFCASIRGGPTDTQYFGPGTRLTVL.

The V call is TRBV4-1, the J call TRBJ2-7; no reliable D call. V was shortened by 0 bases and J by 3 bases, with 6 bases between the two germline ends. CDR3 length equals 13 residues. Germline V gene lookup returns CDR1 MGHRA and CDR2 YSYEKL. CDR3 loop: CASSQERVYEQYF. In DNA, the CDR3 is TGCGCCAGCAGCCAAGAACGGGTCTACGAGCAGTACTTC.

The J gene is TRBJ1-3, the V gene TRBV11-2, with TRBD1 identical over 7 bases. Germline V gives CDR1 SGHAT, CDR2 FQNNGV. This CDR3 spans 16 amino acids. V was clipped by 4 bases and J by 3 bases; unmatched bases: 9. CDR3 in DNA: TGTGCCAGCAGCTCAGGAGGGGGCGCGGATGGAAACACCATATATTTT. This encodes CASSSGGGADGNTIYF.

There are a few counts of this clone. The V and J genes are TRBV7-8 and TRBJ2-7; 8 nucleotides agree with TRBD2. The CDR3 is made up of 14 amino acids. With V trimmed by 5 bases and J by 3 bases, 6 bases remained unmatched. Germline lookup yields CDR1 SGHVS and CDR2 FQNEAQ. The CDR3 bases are TGTGCCAGCAGCATAAGCGGGGGCGGCTACGAGCAGTACTTC. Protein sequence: CASSISGGGYEQYF. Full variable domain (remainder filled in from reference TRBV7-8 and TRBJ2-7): GAGVSQSPRYKVAKRGQDVALRCDPISGHVSLFWYQQALGQGPEFLTYFQNEAQLDKSGLPSDRFFAERPEGSVSTLKIQRTQQEDSAVYLCASSISGGGYEQYFGPGTRLTVT.

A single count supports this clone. CDR3 loop: CASSIDPGDRADPYGYTF. DNA of the CDR3: TGTGCCAGTAGTATAGATCCTGGTGACAGGGCCGATCCCTATGGCTACACCTTC. The chain is built from TRBV19 and TRBJ1-2; 7 nucleotides line up with TRBD1. The length of the CDR3 is 18 residues. V was clipped by 0 bases and J by 4 bases; unmatched bases: 14. CDR1 is LNHDA and CDR2 is SQIVND in the germline V gene (reference sequence).